Following are 3 T cell receptor beta chains from one sample sequenced in a study of blood T cell repertoires in COVID-19. Some clones are missing from TCRdb's copy, which holds only in-frame ones; the method was immunoSEQ multiplex PCR. The table records about 99,000 clones, around 88% of them present only once. The sequencing input was peripheral blood. The source is a man aged 45-65 years with COVID-19, enrolled during active disease.

This sequence joins TRBV6-5 and TRBJ1-2; TRBD1 aligns across 7 bases. The CDR3 has 15 residues. V trimming: 5 bases; J trimming: 4 bases; junction bases outside the gene matches: 10. Per germline, CDR1 MNHEY and CDR2 SVGAGI. In nucleotides, the CDR3 is TGTGCCAGCAGTCGAGGACAGGAGATAACCTATGGCTACACCTTC. Its translation: CASSRGQEITYGYTF.

This clone was detected a few times. The V and J genes are TRBV12-3 or TRBV12-4 and TRBJ2-2; 9 bases are shared with TRBD1. This CDR3 spans 12 amino acids. The CDR3 DNA sequence: TGTGGCACAGGGGGCCGGACCGGGGAGCTGTTTTTT. Protein product: CGTGGRTGELFF.

The V gene is TRBV5-1, the J gene TRBJ2-1; 12 bases agree with TRBD2. The CDR3 length is 17 residues. CDR1 SGHRS and CDR2 YFSETQ come from the germline V gene. With V trimmed by 3 bases and J by 1 base, 5 bases remained unmatched. The CDR3 loop is CASSWRLAGDSYNEQFF. The CDR3, as DNA: TGCGCCAGCAGCTGGAGACTAGCGGGGGATTCCTACAATGAGCAGTTCTTC. Using reference TRBV5-1 and TRBJ2-1 for the parts outside the CDR3, the full variable domain is KAGVTQTPRYLIKTRGQQVTLSCSPISGHRSVSWYQQTPGQGLQFLFEYFSETQRNKGNFPGRFSGRQFSNSRSEMNVSTLELGDSALYLCASSWRLAGDSYNEQFFGPGTRLTVL.